One and the same sample provided the 32 T cell receptor beta chains below, sequenced in a study of Ad26.COV2.S vaccination and SARS-CoV-2 variants. Treatment described: around 19 received Ad26.COV2.S at low or high dose, single or two shots; 5 received placebo; per-sample allocation not given. Specimen acquisition occurred on day 63 following the initial vaccine or placebo injection. Produced via immunoSEQ multiplex PCR; TCRdb's table is partial and in-frame only. The sample holds around 320,000 clones; about 86% are singletons and the top ten take around 2%. The sequencing here drew on peripheral blood, taken in a trial of Ad26.COV2.S vaccine versus placebo. The receptors originated from a person between 18 and 65 years old who received the Ad26.COV2.S COVID-19 vaccine or a placebo.

The chain links TRBV29-1 to TRBJ2-3; 9 bases agree with TRBD1. The CDR3 covers 15 residues. V gave up 2 bases and J gave up 5 bases; unmatched junction bases: 8. CDR1 and CDR2 (germline): SQVTM, ANQGSEA. CDR3 amino acids: CSVELRDRARDTQYF. As DNA, the CDR3 is TGCAGCGTTGAACTTAGGGACAGGGCAAGAGATACGCAGTATTTT.

This clone was observed a handful of times. The chain has TRBV6-2 or TRBV6-3 and TRBJ1-5, with 8 bases matching TRBD1. Germline V lookup: CDR1 MNHEY, CDR2 SVGEGT. The CDR3 length is 17 residues. Trimming removed 0 bases from V and 5 bases from J; junction bases left unmatched: 9. The chain's CDR3 is CASSYSTGRGLDQPQHF. Written as DNA, the CDR3 is TGTGCCAGCAGTTACTCGACCGGCAGGGGGCTCGATCAGCCCCAGCATTTT.

This clone was counted a single time. The sample carries other DNA sequences with the same CDR3. The chain joins TRBV5-1 to TRBJ1-1; 8 nucleotides align to TRBD1. This CDR3 is 15 amino acids long. V shed 0 bases, J shed 1 base, and the junction held 2 bases outside the gene matches. Germline assignment: CDR1 SGHRS and CDR2 YFSETQ. Here the CDR3 DNA reads TGCGCCAGCAGCTTGGACGGGACAGGGAACACTGAAGCTTTCTTT. Encoded protein: CASSLDGTGNTEAFF.

The J gene is TRBJ1-1, the V gene TRBV7-9; no definite D call. V gave up 1 base and J gave up 9 bases, with 15 bases separating them. Looked up from germline, CDR1 is SEHNR and CDR2 is FQNEAQ (reference sequence). This CDR3 contains 14 residues. The CDR3 here is CASSLEPPQIKAFF. Here the CDR3 DNA reads TGTGCCAGCAGCTTAGAACCGCCACAGATAAAAGCTTTCTTT.

This clone was found a few times. V usage is TRBV5-1 and J usage is TRBJ1-1; D is unresolved. Trimming removed 4 bases at V and 1 base at J, with 8 bases between. The CDR3 runs 13 residues. CDR1 is SGHRS and CDR2 is YFSETQ in the germline V gene. The CDR3 is CASSGWTNTEAFF. The CDR3 DNA sequence: TGCGCCAGCAGCGGATGGACGAACACTGAAGCTTTCTTT.

The chain has TRBV7-9 and TRBJ2-7; D is unclear. In germline, CDR1 is SEHNR, CDR2 FQNEAQ (reference sequence). The ends were cut back, 1 base at V and 0 bases at J, with 7 bases in the middle. The CDR3 consists of 14 residues. CDR3 sequence (DNA): TGTGCCAGCAGCTTAGAAAGAATCTCCTACGAGCAGTACTTC. It translates to CASSLERISYEQYF.

This clone has more than one count but fewer than ten. This chain links TRBV9 with TRBJ1-6; perhaps TRBD1 as D (6 bases). V was pared by 3 bases and J by 11 bases, with 9 bases between. Germline CDR1 and CDR2: SGDLS and YYNGEE. The CDR3 spans 12 residues. The CDR3 DNA sequence: TGTGCCAGCAGCGATTCAGGGGCACCCCTCCACTTT. The encoded protein is CASSDSGAPLHF.

A single count supports this clone. The gene calls are TRBV6-5 and TRBJ2-3, with D tentatively TRBD1 (6 bases). Germline V CDR1 and CDR2: MNHEY, SVGAGI. The CDR3 consists of 13 residues. The germline V and J ends were trimmed by 8 bases and 0 bases, with 9 bases remaining between them. The CDR3 loop reads CASGGPSTDTQYF. The DNA for the CDR3 is TGTGCCAGCGGGGGCCCAAGCACAGATACGCAGTATTTT.

The gene calls are TRBV5-6 and TRBJ1-2, with D perhaps matching TRBD1 (6 bases). The germline V gene encodes CDR1 SGHDT and CDR2 YYEEEE. Trimming cost V 0 bases and J 2 bases, with 14 bases left between them. This CDR3 has 16 residues. CDR3 nucleotide sequence: TGTGCCAGCAGCTTGGGAGGACAGCCTAAAAACTATGGCTACACCTTC. Translated: CASSLGGQPKNYGYTF.

The chain employs TRBV5-1 and TRBJ2-2; tentative D call: TRBD1 (6 bases). Germline V gene sequence: CDR1 SGHRS, CDR2 YFSETQ. Trimming pared 4 bases from V and 0 bases from J, leaving 16 bases between. The CDR3 has 17 residues. CDR3 in DNA: TGCGCCAGCAGCCCACAGGGTCCTCTTACGAACACCGGGGAGCTGTTTTTT. Protein product: CASSPQGPLTNTGELFF.

The chain carries TRBV5-1 and TRBJ2-5; D gene unclear. Trimming took off 7 bases at V and 1 base at J, with 5 bases between the two ends. This CDR3 has 11 residues. Germline V gene sequence: CDR1 SGHRS, CDR2 YFSETQ. CDR3 nucleotide sequence: TGCGCCAGCGCCGGCCAAGAGACCCAGTACTTC. Its translation: CASAGQETQYF.

The chain recombines TRBV12-3 or TRBV12-4 with TRBJ1-5; D not resolved. V was cut by 6 bases and J by 4 bases, with 10 bases left in between. The CDR3 is made up of 13 amino acids. This chain's CDR3 is CASSLRTNQPQHF. CDR3 DNA: TGTGCCAGCAGCCTAAGAACTAATCAGCCCCAGCATTTT.

The chain carries TRBV19 and TRBJ2-1; TRBD2 aligns across 12 bases. Losses at the gene ends were 5 bases for V and 3 bases for J; bases not matched to a gene: 5. Germline values: CDR1 LNHDA, CDR2 SQIVND (reference sequence). There are 16 residues in the CDR3. The CDR3 here is CASSPRTSGDYNEQFF. In nucleotides, the CDR3 is TGTGCCAGTAGTCCTCGGACTAGCGGGGACTACAATGAGCAGTTCTTC.

This clone turned up a few times. The CDR3 reads CASSVAHSGGNTGELFF. The CDR3 nucleotides are TGTGCCAGCAGCGTAGCACACTCAGGGGGGAACACCGGGGAGCTGTTTTTT. The genes are TRBV9 and TRBJ2-2; TRBD1 matches at 7 bases. V trimming: 0 bases; J trimming: 1 base; junction bases outside the gene matches: 6. CDR1 SGDLS and CDR2 YYNGEE come from the germline V gene. The CDR3 consists of 17 residues. The variable domain in full, with the rest retrieved from reference TRBV9 and TRBJ2-2, is DSGVTQTPKHLITATGQRVTLRCSPRSGDLSVYWYQQSLDQGLQFLIQYYNGEERAKGNILERFSAQQFPDLHSELNLSSLELGDSALYFCASSVAHSGGNTGELFFGEGSRLTVL.

This chain uses TRBV18 with TRBJ2-7; the D is unclear. The ends were cut back, 0 bases at V and 4 bases at J, with 13 bases in the middle. Germline CDR1 KGHSH, CDR2 LQKENI. This CDR3 is 15 amino acids long. CDR3 nucleotide sequence: TGTGCCAGCTCACCACCAACAGAAAACGGATACGAGCAGTACTTC. It encodes CASSPPTENGYEQYF.

The J gene is TRBJ1-4, the V gene TRBV6-2 or TRBV6-3; perhaps TRBD1 as D (6 bases). Trimming pared 4 bases from V and 7 bases from J, leaving 16 bases between. Germline V gives CDR1 MNHEY, CDR2 SVGEGT. CDR3 length equals 15 residues. The CDR3 sequence is CASSFHRAGSEKLFF. DNA for the CDR3: TGTGCCAGCAGTTTCCACAGGGCCGGGAGTGAAAAACTGTTTTTT.

The chain joins TRBV7-3 to TRBJ1-1, with D unresolved. Between the trimmed V and J ends, which lost 5 bases and 1 base, there was a span of 8 bases. This CDR3 spans 13 amino acids. Per germline, CDR1 SGHTA and CDR2 FQGTGA. The CDR3 spells CASSPRANTEAFF. The DNA for the CDR3 is TGTGCCAGCAGCCCCCGGGCGAACACTGAAGCTTTCTTT.

V usage is TRBV13 and J usage is TRBJ1-2, with D uncertain. Germline values: CDR1 PRHDT, CDR2 FYEKMQ (reference sequence). The CDR3 loop spans 15 amino acids. The V end lost 1 base, the J end lost 5 bases, and 14 bases lay between the germline ends. The CDR3 sequence: CASSLDGNSGYGYTF. The CDR3 DNA reads TGTGCCAGCAGCTTAGACGGGAATAGTGGGTATGGCTACACCTTC.

This clone was recorded a few times. The chain's CDR3 is CASSLPRTEAFF. As DNA, the CDR3 is TGTGCCAGCAGCTTGCCCCGCACTGAAGCTTTCTTT. The V call is TRBV5-4, the J call TRBJ1-1; the D is unclear. Germline-derived CDR1 and CDR2 are SGHNT and YYREEE (reference sequence). V was shortened by 1 base and J by 4 bases, with 5 bases between the two germline ends. This CDR3 comprises 12 residues.

The chain combines TRBV9 with TRBJ2-7; D gene ambiguous. V lost 0 bases and J 0 bases, leaving 10 bases between the germline ends. Germline CDR1 and CDR2: SGDLS and YYNGEE. There are 15 residues in the CDR3. DNA of the CDR3: TGTGCCAGCAGCGTAGAGGTGGGTGGCTCCTACGAGCAGTACTTC. It codes for CASSVEVGGSYEQYF.

The chain recombines TRBV11-3 with TRBJ2-1; 9 nucleotides align to TRBD1. Per germline, CDR1 SGHNT and CDR2 YENEEA. Losses at the gene ends were 4 bases for V and 8 bases for J; bases not matched to a gene: 6. This CDR3 comprises 14 residues. CDR3 amino acids: CASSSRTGVDEQFF. The CDR3 DNA sequence: TGTGCCAGCAGCTCCCGGACAGGGGTGGATGAGCAGTTCTTC.

This rearrangement joins TRBV5-6 to TRBJ2-7; no clear D. This CDR3 spans 12 amino acids. CDR1 and CDR2 (germline): SGHDT, YYEEEE. Trimming stripped 1 base from V and 0 bases from J, with 2 bases between. The CDR3 DNA sequence: TGTGCCAGCAGCTTGTTCTCCTACGAGCAGTACTTC. Translating gives CASSLFSYEQYF.

The chain couples TRBV7-2 to TRBJ1-1; tentatively, D is TRBD1 (5 bases). Trimming pared 4 bases from V and 8 bases from J, leaving 17 bases between. Germline loops: CDR1 SGHTA, CDR2 FQGNSA. The CDR3 runs to 14 residues. The CDR3 region has the DNA TGTGCCAGCAGCTCCGTCCCTATCGCAGGGGAAGCTTTCTTT. The encoded protein is CASSSVPIAGEAFF. The variable domain in full, completed from reference TRBV7-2 and TRBJ1-1, reads GAGVSQSPSNKVTEKGKDVELRCDPISGHTALYWYRQSLGQGLEFLIYFQGNSAPDKSGLPSDRFSAERTGGSVSTLTIQRTQQEDSAVYLCASSSVPIAGEAFFGQGTRLTVV.

V usage is TRBV15 and J usage is TRBJ1-2; the D is unclear. The V gene lost 3 bases and the J gene lost 4 bases, with 9 bases spanning the gap. The CDR3 totals 13 residues. Germline CDR1 is LNHNV and CDR2 is YYDKDF (reference sequence). CDR3 residues: CATSRDLSYGYTF. CDR3 DNA sequence: TGTGCCACCAGCAGGGACCTCTCCTATGGCTACACCTTC.

This chain links TRBV11-2 with TRBJ2-5, with D perhaps assigned TRBD1 or TRBD2 (5 bases each). The V gene's germline CDR1 is SGHAT and CDR2 FQNNGV. CDR3 length: 13 amino acids. V was shortened by 3 bases and J by 4 bases, with 9 bases between the two germline ends. The CDR3 loop is CASSFGGTETQYF. Here the CDR3 DNA reads TGTGCCAGCAGCTTTGGGGGAACAGAGACCCAGTACTTC.

This clone was observed a few times. V gene TRBV23-1 combines with J gene TRBJ1-2; D not certain. TRBV23-1 is sorted into the ORF group, with uncertain function. The CDR3 runs to 15 residues. V was cut by 4 bases and J by 0 bases, with 12 bases left in between. The CDR3 DNA reads TGCGCCAGCAGTCGCGAGGGAAATGCTAACTATGGCTACACCTTC. Residues: CASSREGNANYGYTF.

This clone was observed a single time. The CDR3 DNA is TGTGCCTGGAGTGTCGGTGGAGGGGAAAATTCACCCCTCCACTTT. This codes for CAWSVGGGENSPLHF. This rearrangement joins TRBV30 to TRBJ1-6, with D possibly matching TRBD1 (5 bases). V lost 0 bases and J lost 7, with 13 bases in between. This CDR3 spans 15 amino acids. Germline CDR1 is GTSNPN and CDR2 is SVGIG (reference sequence).

This chain connects TRBV4-1 to TRBJ1-1; D is possibly TRBD1 (5 bases). This CDR3 region has 14 residues. Trimming removed 4 bases from V and 2 bases from J, with 11 bases in between. The germline V gene encodes CDR1 MGHRA and CDR2 YSYEKL. CDR3 sequence (DNA): TGCGCCAGCAGCCGAGTCGACAGAAACACTGAAGCTTTCTTT. Its protein is CASSRVDRNTEAFF.

This clone was recorded a few times. The chain joins TRBV5-5 to TRBJ2-4, with D unclear. V was pared by 1 base and J by 2 bases, with 10 bases between. CDR1 SGHKS and CDR2 YYEKEE come from the germline V gene (reference sequence). The CDR3 has 15 residues. CDR3 amino acids: CASSLQVLSKNIQYF. CDR3 nucleotides: TGTGCCAGCAGCTTGCAGGTACTATCCAAAAACATTCAGTACTTC.

The V and J genes are TRBV7-2 and TRBJ1-6; no reliable D call. Looked up from germline, CDR1 is SGHTA and CDR2 is FQGNSA. This CDR3 is 13 amino acids long. V was cut by 4 bases and J by 9 bases, with 10 bases left in between. The DNA of the CDR3 is TGTGCCAGCAGCTCGACGTGGACTTCACCCCTCCACTTT. It translates to CASSSTWTSPLHF.

A single count supports this clone. The rearrangement joins TRBV12-2 to TRBJ2-5; the table gives TRBD1 as D, unverified against the DNA. TRBV12-2 is deemed a pseudogene. The CDR3 is 16 amino acids. CDR3 loop: CASRLEGRATKETQYF. CDR3 sequence (DNA): TGTGCAAGTCGCTTAGAAGGTCGTGCGACAAAAGAGACCCAGTACTTC.

The CDR3 sequence: CASSQGGKGEQFF. In DNA, the CDR3 is TGTGCCAGCAGCCAAGGAGGGAAAGGGGAGCAGTTCTTC. The genes are TRBV3-1 (or the pseudogene TRBV3-2) and TRBJ2-1, with D perhaps TRBD2 (5 bases). This CDR3 is 13 amino acids long. Looked up from germline, CDR1 is LGHDT and CDR2 is YNNKEL (reference sequence). V was pared by 1 base and J by 10 bases, with 11 bases between.